Reported below is one TCR beta chain. Its antigen is as yet unknown. The CDR3 is 14 residues long. CDR1 SGHDN and CDR2 FVKESK come from the germline V gene. The V and J ends lost 6 bases and 3 bases, in that order; junction bases with no gene match: 8. Sequencing used immunoSEQ multiplex PCR; TCRdb keeps in-frame clones, though not all of them. The sample shows about 19,000 clones, under 85% of them seen only once. This sample was included in a study of OX40 agonist ivuxolimab in advanced cancers. In the study overall: Dosing consisted of intravenous ivuxolimab at 0.01 to 10 mg/kg every 2 weeks. Participants could have had prior anti-PD-1, anti-PD-L1 or anti-CTLA-4 therapy, and around 43% had some. The dose-escalation cohort was roughly 83% male, with a mean age of around 54 years, ranging roughly 23 to 79. Whole-study results and caveats: The study found among the lowest clonal expansion in partial responders at 0.1-3.0 mg/kg.

The sequencing here drew on CD4+ or CD8+ T cells sorted from blood, taken in a trial of the OX40 agonist ivuxolimab. The chain recombines TRBV14 with TRBJ2-7; 7 bases agree with TRBD1. The sequence came from an adult with an advanced solid tumor such as melanoma, head and neck, liver or kidney cancer. The CDR3 sequence is CASRQTGALYEQYF. As DNA, the CDR3 is TGTGCCAGCAGACAAACAGGGGCCCTCTACGAGCAGTACTTC. The entire variable domain, with the rest obtained from reference TRBV14 and TRBJ2-7, is as follows: EAGVTQFPSHSVIEKGQTVTLRCDPISGHDNLYWYRRVMGKEIKFLLHFVKESKQDESGMPNNRFLAERTGGTYSTLKVQPAELEDSGVYFCASRQTGALYEQYFGPGTRLTVT.